The 20 T cell receptor gamma chains below come from one sample, sequenced in a study of intestinal T cells in coeliac disease. Each case's genomic DNA was extracted from ten 5-µm formalin-fixed paraffin-embedded scrolls. LymphoTrack primers amplified TRG sequences from roughly 210 ng of biopsy DNA. TCRdb reprocessed the multiplex PCR reads through CATT. The data hold 500 to 650 gamma-chain clones, with 52% observed a single time. The material sequenced was a duodenal biopsy. The receptor set was obtained from a human donor with celiac disease.

This clone was seen a handful of times. The chain has TRGV10 and TRGJP1. TRGV10 carries the ORF label, with uncertain function. The CDR3 is 15 residues long. J lost 5 bases, V lost 8 bases, and 12 bases had no gene match. The CDR3 here is CAAWNYKGTGWFKIF. The CDR3 DNA sequence: TGTGCTGCGTGGAATTATAAAGGAACTGGTTGGTTCAAGATATTT.

In the case of this clone: A clone one base away is much larger, so this may be a read error. Other DNA sequences of this sample code for an identical CDR3. The J gene is TRGJ1 or TRGJ2, the V gene TRGV2. The CDR3 has 11 residues. Looked up from germline, CDR1 is EGSNGY and CDR2 is YDSYNSKV. The CDR3 nucleotides read TGTGCCACCTGGGGCTATTATAAGAAGCTCTTT. The encoded protein is CATWGYYKKLF.

Of note for this clone: With a much larger clone just one base away, this may be a read error. The sample contains more than one DNA sequence encoding this CDR3. The rearrangement links TRGV4 to TRGJ1 or TRGJ2. In germline, CDR1 is EGSTGY, CDR2 YDSYTSSV. CDR3 size: 10 residues. The CDR3 DNA reads TGCGCCACCTGGGATGAGGAGAAACTCTTT. This gives the protein CATWDEEKLF.

In its sample, this clone is large. The genes are TRGV4 and TRGJP2. CDR1 is EGSTGY, CDR2 YDSYTSSV, per germline. V was clipped by 1 base and J by 1 base; unmatched bases: 0. The CDR3 is made up of 14 amino acids. CDR3 in DNA: TGTGCCACCTGGGATGGTAGTAGTGATTGGATCAAGACGTTT. As protein: CATWDGSSDWIKTF.

This clone is hyperexpanded. The chain couples TRGV10 to TRGJ1 or TRGJ2. TRGV10 is recorded as an ORF, its role being uncertain. The trim removed 8 bases at V and 11 bases at J, leaving 7 bases unmatched. This CDR3 is built from 10 residues. CDR3 sequence (DNA): TGTGCTGCGTGGGATGGCGAGAAACTCTTT. Its translation is CAAWDGEKLF.

By its share, this clone is large. The gene calls are TRGV9 and TRGJ1 or TRGJ2. Germline assignment: CDR1 GITISATS and CDR2 ISYDGTV (reference sequence). V lost 0 bases to trimming and J lost 11 bases; unmatched junction nucleotides: 4. CDR3 size: 11 residues. DNA for the CDR3: TGTGCCTTGTGGGAGGTGCTGGAGAAACTCTTT. As protein: CALWEVLEKLF.

This clone has only one observation. The chain uses TRGV11 and TRGJP2. TRGV11 carries the ORF label, with uncertain function. V lost 8 bases to trimming and J lost 9 bases; unmatched junction nucleotides: 21. CDR3 length: 17 residues. CDR3 DNA sequence: TGTGCCTGCTGGAGTGAGGGGGGGCGGGTAGTGAATTGGATCAAGACGTTT. Its translation: CACWSEGGRVVNWIKTF.

J is TRGJ1 or TRGJ2 and V is TRGV11. Being an ORF, TRGV11 has a function that is uncertain. This CDR3 contains 11 residues. The ends lost 7 bases at V and 5 bases at J; junction bases unmatched: 2. This chain's CDR3 is CACWIHYKKLF. In nucleotides, the CDR3 is TGTGCCTGCTGGATACATTATAAGAAACTCTTT.

The chain is built from TRGV9 and TRGJ1 or TRGJ2. Germline V gene sequence: CDR1 GITISATS, CDR2 ISYDGTV (reference sequence). The CDR3 spans 13 residues. Unmatched junction bases numbered 7, after V lost 3 bases and J lost 5 bases. This CDR3 is CALWECGHYKKLF. CDR3 coding DNA: TGTGCCTTGTGGGAGTGTGGCCATTATAAGAAACTCTTT.

This chain joins TRGV10 and TRGJ1 or TRGJ2. TRGV10 is annotated as an ORF whose role is uncertain. Trimming cost V 8 bases and J 3 bases; bases outside gene matches: 5. This CDR3 spans 12 amino acids. DNA of the CDR3: TGTGCTGCGTGGCCCTCTTATTATAAGAAACTCTTT. This encodes CAAWPSYYKKLF.

This clone is categorized as hyperexpanded. The chain uses TRGV10 and TRGJ1 or TRGJ2. TRGV10 is noted as an ORF with a role that remains uncertain. J was trimmed by 6 bases and V by 8 bases; bases with no gene match: 8. The CDR3 runs 12 residues. CDR3 DNA sequence: TGTGCTGCGTGGGATTACCCTTATAAGAAACTCTTT. Translated: CAAWDYPYKKLF.

The genes are TRGV8 and TRGJP1. CDR3 size: 11 residues. The germline CDR1 and CDR2 sequences are VENAVY and YDSYNSRV. In DNA form, the CDR3 reads TGTGCACCTGGGAATGGTTGGTTCAAGATATTT. Translating gives CAPGNGWFKIF.

By proportion, this clone is hyperexpanded. Other DNA sequences in this sample translate to the same CDR3. The chain links TRGV3 to TRGJP2. V trimming: 6 bases; J trimming: 13 bases; junction bases outside the gene matches: 20. Per the germline V gene, CDR1 is VTNTFY and CDR2 is YDVSTARD (reference sequence). The CDR3 spans 15 residues. CDR3 sequence: CATWPTDKLRLIKTF. CDR3 nucleotides: TGTGCCACCTGGCCGACCGATAAATTAAGGCTGATCAAGACGTTT.

As concerns this clone: This may stem from a read error, because a much larger clone lies one nucleotide away. V usage is TRGV4 and J usage is TRGJ1 or TRGJ2. Trimming at V came to 0 bases and at J to 7 bases, leaving 6 bases not matched to a gene. The CDR3 loop spans 13 amino acids. Germline CDR1 and CDR2: EGSTGY and YDSYTSSV. The CDR3 sequence is CATWDGSYYKKLF. The CDR3 nucleotides read TGTGCCACCTGGGATGGGAGCTACTATAAGAAACTCTTT.

The rearrangement uses TRGV9 and TRGJ1 or TRGJ2. CDR1 is GITISATS and CDR2 is ISYDGTV in the germline V gene (reference sequence). The trim removed 0 bases at V and 7 bases at J, leaving 12 bases unmatched. The CDR3 spans 15 residues. CDR3 in DNA: TGTGCCTTGTGGGAGGTGCGGGAGAAAGGGTATAAGAAACTCTTT. Amino acid sequence: CALWEVREKGYKKLF.

V gene TRGV4 combines with J gene TRGJ1 or TRGJ2. Germline V gene data show CDR1 as EGSTGY and CDR2 as YDSYTSSV. This CDR3 region has 14 residues. The CDR3 is CAPGRPHPYYKKLF. The CDR3 region has the DNA TGTGCACCTGGGAGGCCCCACCCTTATTATAAGAAACTCTTT.

The V call is TRGV2, the J call TRGJP1. This CDR3 is 12 amino acids long. The V gene end was trimmed by 10 bases and the J gene end by 4 bases; junction bases not matched to a gene: 6. Germline V gene lookup returns CDR1 EGSNGY and CDR2 YDSYNSKV. Here the CDR3 reads CATGLTGWFKIF. The CDR3 bases are TGTGCCACTGGCCTCACTGGTTGGTTCAAGATATTT.

The CDR3 region is CAAWDYNGGHIRKLF. As DNA, the CDR3 is TGTGCTGCGTGGGATTATAATGGGGGACATATAAGAAAACTCTTT. The chain employs TRGV10 and TRGJ1 or TRGJ2. TRGV10 is an ORF, with its function uncertain. The CDR3 runs 15 residues. V gave up 8 bases and J gave up 13 bases; unmatched junction bases: 24.

This clone was seen a few times. The V call is TRGV8, the J call TRGJ1 or TRGJ2. Per the germline V gene, CDR1 is VENAVY and CDR2 is YDSYNSRV. The CDR3 consists of 13 residues. CDR3 coding DNA: TGTGCACCTGGGAGAAAGGGTTATTATAAGAAACTCTTT. Its protein is CAPGRKGYYKKLF.

This clone has more than one count but fewer than ten. The protein TCRdb lists belongs to a much larger clone and differs from this DNA's translation at residue 5, which points to a read error; the protein shown is made from the DNA. V gene TRGV8 combines with J gene TRGJP1. In germline, CDR1 is VENAVY, CDR2 YDSYNSRV. With V trimmed by 6 bases and J by 0 bases, 1 base remained unmatched. The CDR3 runs to 13 residues. The CDR3 DNA is TGTGCCACCTGGAATACCACTGGTTGGTTCAAGATATTT. This sequence encodes CATWNTTGWFKIF.